The T cell receptor beta chain under discussion was sequenced for a study of vaccination effects on CD4 cells after COVID-19. Study results and limitations: Spike-reactive clones found after vaccination in convalescents were mainly new vaccine-induced clones. Early timepoints after infection were absent, and convalescent patients were few in the study.

Looked up from germline, CDR1 is ENHRY and CDR2 is SYGVKD. V lost 4 bases and J lost 3, with 4 bases in between. This CDR3 comprises 12 residues. TCRdb's table, derived via immunoSEQ multiplex PCR, lists solely in-frame clones and lacks some. The sample lists tens of thousands of clones, roughly 76% seen once, with approximately 17% in the top ten. ViraFEST used viral peptide pools to expand antigen-specific CD4+ T cells before sequencing. Once cultured for 10 days, the cells underwent separation to obtain CD4+ T cells. PCR-confirmed SARS-CoV-2 infection occurred in the person between March and December 2020. Supplemented with roughly 9 IU/ml IL-2 and 9.5 to 10 ug/ml peptides, more than 1.5 million PBMC per well were kept in culture. IL-2 medium supplanted half the medium on days 3 and 7. As to this clone: What it binds is unknown.

The sequencing used CD4+ T cells from PBMCs cultured with SARS-CoV-2 spike peptides, collected before COVID-19 vaccination. The chain carries TRBV10-3 and TRBJ1-3; D is ambiguous. This clonotype was sampled from a human donor who had a prior SARS-CoV-2 infection. CDR3 residues: CAISVSGNTIYF. In DNA, the CDR3 is TGTGCCATCAGTGTTAGTGGAAACACCATATATTTT.